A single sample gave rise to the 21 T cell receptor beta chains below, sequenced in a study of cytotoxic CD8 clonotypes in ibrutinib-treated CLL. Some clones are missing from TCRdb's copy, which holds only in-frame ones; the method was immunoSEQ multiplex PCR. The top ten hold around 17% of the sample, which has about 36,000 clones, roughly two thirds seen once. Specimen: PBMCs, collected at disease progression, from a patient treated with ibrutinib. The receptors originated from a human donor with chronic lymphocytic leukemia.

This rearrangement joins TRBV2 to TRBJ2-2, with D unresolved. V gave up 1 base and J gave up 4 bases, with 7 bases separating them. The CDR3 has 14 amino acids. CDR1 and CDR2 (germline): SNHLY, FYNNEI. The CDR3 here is CASSEVRVTGELFF. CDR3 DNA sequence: TGTGCCAGCAGTGAAGTAAGGGTCACCGGGGAGCTGTTTTTT.

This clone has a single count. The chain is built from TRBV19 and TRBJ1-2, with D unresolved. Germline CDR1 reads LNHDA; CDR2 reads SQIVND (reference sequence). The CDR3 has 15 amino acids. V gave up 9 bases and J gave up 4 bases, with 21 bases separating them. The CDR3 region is CASTRERTGVYGYTF. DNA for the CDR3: TGTGCCAGCACAAGGGAGAGGACCGGGGTCTATGGCTACACCTTC.

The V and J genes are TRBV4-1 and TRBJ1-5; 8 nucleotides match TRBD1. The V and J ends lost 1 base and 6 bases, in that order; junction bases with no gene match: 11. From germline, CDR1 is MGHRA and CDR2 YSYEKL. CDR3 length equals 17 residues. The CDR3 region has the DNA TGCGCCAGCAGCCAAGCAACCGACAGGGGAAAAGGTCAGCCCCAGCATTTT. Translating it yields CASSQATDRGKGQPQHF.

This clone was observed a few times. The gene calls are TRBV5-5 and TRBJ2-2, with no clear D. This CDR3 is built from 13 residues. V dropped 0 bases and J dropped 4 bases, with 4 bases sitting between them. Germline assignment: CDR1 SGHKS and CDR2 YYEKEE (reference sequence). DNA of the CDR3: TGTGCCAGCAGCTTGGCCCTCACCGGGGAGCTGTTTTTT. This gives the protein CASSLALTGELFF. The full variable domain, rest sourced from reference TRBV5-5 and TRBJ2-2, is DAGVTQSPTHLIKTRGQQVTLRCSPISGHKSVSWYQQVLGQGPQFIFQYYEKEERGRGNFPDRFSARQFPNYSSELNVNALLLGDSALYLCASSLALTGELFFGEGSRLTVL.

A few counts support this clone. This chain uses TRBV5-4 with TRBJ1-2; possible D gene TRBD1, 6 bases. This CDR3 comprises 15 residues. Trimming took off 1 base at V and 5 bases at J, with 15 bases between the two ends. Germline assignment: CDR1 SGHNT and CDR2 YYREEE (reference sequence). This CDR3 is CASSLKGPGDYGYTF. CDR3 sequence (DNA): TGTGCCAGCAGCTTGAAGGGGCCAGGGGATTATGGCTACACCTTC. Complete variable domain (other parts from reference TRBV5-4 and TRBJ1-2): ETGVTQSPTHLIKTRGQQVTLRCSSQSGHNTVSWYQQALGQGPQFIFQYYREEENGRGNFPPRFSGLQFPNYSSELNVNALELDDSALYLCASSLKGPGDYGYTFGSGTRLTVV.

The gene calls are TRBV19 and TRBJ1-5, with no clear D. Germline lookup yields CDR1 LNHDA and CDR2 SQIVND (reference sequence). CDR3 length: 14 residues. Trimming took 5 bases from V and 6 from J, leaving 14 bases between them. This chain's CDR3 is CASSPGLTTQPQHF. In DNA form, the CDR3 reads TGTGCCAGTAGTCCCGGACTTACCACTCAGCCCCAGCATTTT.

The CDR3 here is CTSSLPGHQFPDTQYF. CDR3 nucleotides: TGCACCAGCAGCCTCCCGGGACACCAGTTCCCAGATACGCAGTATTTT. The rearrangement uses TRBV1 and TRBJ2-3; the table's D call of TRBD1 was not tested on the DNA. TRBV1 is a pseudogene segment. The CDR3 sequence is 16 residues long.

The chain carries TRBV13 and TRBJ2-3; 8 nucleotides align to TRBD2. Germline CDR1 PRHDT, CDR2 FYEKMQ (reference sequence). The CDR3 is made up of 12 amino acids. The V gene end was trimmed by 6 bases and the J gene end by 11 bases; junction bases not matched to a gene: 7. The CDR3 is CASRGWRGEQYF. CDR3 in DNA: TGTGCCAGCAGGGGCTGGCGGGGGGAGCAGTATTTT.

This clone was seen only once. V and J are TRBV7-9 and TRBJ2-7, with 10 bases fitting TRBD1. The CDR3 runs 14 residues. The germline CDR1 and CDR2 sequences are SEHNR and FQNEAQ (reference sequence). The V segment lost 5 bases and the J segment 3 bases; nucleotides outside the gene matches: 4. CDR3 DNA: TGTGCCAGCAGCCCGGGGGACAGGGGCTACGAGCAGTACTTC. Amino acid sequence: CASSPGDRGYEQYF.

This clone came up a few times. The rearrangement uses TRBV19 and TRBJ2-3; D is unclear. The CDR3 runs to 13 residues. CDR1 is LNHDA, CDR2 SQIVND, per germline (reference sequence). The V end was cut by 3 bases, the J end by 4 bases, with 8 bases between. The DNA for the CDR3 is TGTGCCAGTAGTATTCACTACCCAGATACGCAGTATTTT. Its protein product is CASSIHYPDTQYF.

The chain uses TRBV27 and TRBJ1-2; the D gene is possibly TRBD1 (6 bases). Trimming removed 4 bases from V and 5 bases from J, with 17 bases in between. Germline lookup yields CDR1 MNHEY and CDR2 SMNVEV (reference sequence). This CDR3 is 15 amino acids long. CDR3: CASSSLSGTRYGYTF. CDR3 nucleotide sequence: TGTGCCAGCAGTTCCCTTTCCGGGACACGGTATGGCTACACCTTC.

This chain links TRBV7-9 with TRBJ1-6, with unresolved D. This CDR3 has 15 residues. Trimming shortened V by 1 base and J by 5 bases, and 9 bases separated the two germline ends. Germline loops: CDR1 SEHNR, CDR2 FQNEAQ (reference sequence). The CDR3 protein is CASSLVRQNNSPLHF. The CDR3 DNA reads TGTGCCAGCAGCTTAGTACGGCAGAATAATTCACCCCTCCACTTT.

CDR3 bases: TGTGCCAGCACCAAAGGGGGCAAGGGTAATAACTATGGCTACACCTTC. Its protein is CASTKGGKGNNYGYTF. The chain uses TRBV5-6 and TRBJ1-2; 7 bases map to TRBD1. Germline trimming cut 6 bases from V and 1 base from J; bases unmatched to any gene: 12. CDR1 SGHDT and CDR2 YYEEEE come from the germline V gene. The CDR3 consists of 16 residues.

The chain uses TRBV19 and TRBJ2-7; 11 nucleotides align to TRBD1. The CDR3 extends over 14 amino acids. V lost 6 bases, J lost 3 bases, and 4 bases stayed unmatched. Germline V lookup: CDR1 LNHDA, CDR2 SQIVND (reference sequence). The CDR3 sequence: CASSTGTGGYEQYF. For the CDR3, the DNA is TGTGCCAGTAGCACCGGGACAGGGGGCTACGAGCAGTACTTC.

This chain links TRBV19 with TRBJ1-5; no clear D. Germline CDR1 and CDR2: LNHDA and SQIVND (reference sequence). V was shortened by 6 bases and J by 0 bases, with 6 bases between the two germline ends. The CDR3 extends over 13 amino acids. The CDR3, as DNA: TGTGCCAGTAGGGTGAATAGCAATCAGCCCCAGCATTTT. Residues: CASRVNSNQPQHF.

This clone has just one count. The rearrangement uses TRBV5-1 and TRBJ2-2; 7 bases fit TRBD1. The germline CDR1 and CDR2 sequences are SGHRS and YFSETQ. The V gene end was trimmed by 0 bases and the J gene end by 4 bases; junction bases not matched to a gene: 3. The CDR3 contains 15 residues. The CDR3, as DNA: TGCGCCAGCAGCTTGGGACAGGGTGGCACCGGGGAGCTGTTTTTT. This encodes CASSLGQGGTGELFF.

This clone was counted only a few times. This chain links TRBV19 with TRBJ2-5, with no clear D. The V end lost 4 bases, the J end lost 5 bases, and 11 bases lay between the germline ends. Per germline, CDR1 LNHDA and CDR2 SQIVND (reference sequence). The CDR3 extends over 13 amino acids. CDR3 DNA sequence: TGTGCCAGTAGTAGGGGTGGTGGCGAGACCCAGTACTTC. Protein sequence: CASSRGGGETQYF.

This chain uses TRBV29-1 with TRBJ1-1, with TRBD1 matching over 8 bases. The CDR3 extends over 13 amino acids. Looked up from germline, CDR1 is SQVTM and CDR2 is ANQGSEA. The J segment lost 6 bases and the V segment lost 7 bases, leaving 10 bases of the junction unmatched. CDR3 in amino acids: CSARTGRSAEAFF. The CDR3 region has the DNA TGCAGCGCTAGGACAGGGCGAAGCGCTGAAGCTTTCTTT.

The CDR3 is CASSLFGVGYTF. The CDR3 nucleotides are TGTGCCAGCAGCTTATTCGGGGTTGGCTACACCTTC. The chain carries TRBV13 and TRBJ1-2; D gene ambiguous. This CDR3 contains 12 residues. Germline CDR1 and CDR2: PRHDT and FYEKMQ (reference sequence). Trimming left V 2 bases short and J 7 bases short, with 8 bases between.

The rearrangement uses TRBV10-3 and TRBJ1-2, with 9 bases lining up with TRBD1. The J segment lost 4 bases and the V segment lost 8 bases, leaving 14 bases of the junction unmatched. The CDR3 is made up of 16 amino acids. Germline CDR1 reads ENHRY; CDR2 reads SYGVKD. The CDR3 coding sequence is TGTGCCATCCACCCGGGACAGGGTCGGCCACTCTATGGCTACACCTTC. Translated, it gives CAIHPGQGRPLYGYTF.

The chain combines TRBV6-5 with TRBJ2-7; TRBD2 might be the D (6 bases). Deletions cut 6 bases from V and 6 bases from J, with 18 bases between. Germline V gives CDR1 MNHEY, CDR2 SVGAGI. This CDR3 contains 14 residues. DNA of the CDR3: TGTGCCAGCAGGGGGACCGCAGGAGGGGCCGAGCAGTACTTC. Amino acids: CASRGTAGGAEQYF.